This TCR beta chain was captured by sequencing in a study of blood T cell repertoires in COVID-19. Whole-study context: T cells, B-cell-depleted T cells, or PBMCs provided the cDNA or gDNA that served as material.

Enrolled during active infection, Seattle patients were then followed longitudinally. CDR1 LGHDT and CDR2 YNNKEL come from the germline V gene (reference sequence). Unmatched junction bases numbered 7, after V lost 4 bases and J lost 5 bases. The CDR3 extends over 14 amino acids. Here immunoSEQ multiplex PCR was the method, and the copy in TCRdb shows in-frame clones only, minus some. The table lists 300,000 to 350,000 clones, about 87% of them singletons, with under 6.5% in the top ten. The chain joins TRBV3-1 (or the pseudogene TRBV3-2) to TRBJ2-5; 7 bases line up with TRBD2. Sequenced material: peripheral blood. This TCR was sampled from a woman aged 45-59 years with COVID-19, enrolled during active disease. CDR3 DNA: TGTGCCAGCAGCCTAGACCATAGCGGGGAGACCCAGTACTTC. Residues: CASSLDHSGETQYF.